A selection of T cell receptor beta chains follows, all from one sample in a study of T cells in Graves' hyperthyroidism and ophthalmopathy. MiXCR was run by TCRdb on the multiplex PCR reads, yielding one entry per CDR3 protein. In the table there are about 320,000 distinct CDR3 sequences, about 15% of which are singletons. The sequencing sample was made of blood. The origin of the receptors is a man in his thirties or forties with Graves' hyperthyroidism. CDR3s include the opening cysteine and the closing phenylalanine or tryptophan. Each record gives: CDR3 DNA, CDR3 protein, J gene, V gene, clone size, D gene. The D gene is left open where the match is weak. Where a row states a size, it is once, few, many or the class of an expanded clone; other rows omit it.

TGTGCCAGTAGTATGGGGTCCATGCGCGACGAGCAGTACTTC | CASSMGSMRDEQYF | TRBJ2-7 | TRBV19 | few | -
TGTGCCAGCAGTGAAGTTGGGGACAGGATGAGTCCCGGGGAGCTGTTTTTT | CASSEVGDRMSPGELFF | TRBJ2-2 | TRBV6-1 | - | TRBD1
TGTGCCAGCAGTTTGGGCGATTGGGCTGAAGCTTTCTTT | CASSLGDWAEAFF | TRBJ1-1 | TRBV28 | many | -
TGTGCCAGCAGCCAACTAGCAGAGAGCTCCTACGAGCAGTACTTC | CASSQLAESSYEQYF | TRBJ2-7 | TRBV3-1 | - | -
TGTGCCAGCAGCGTACTAGGCAGTGAGCAAGAGACCCAGTACTTC | CASSVLGSEQETQYF | TRBJ2-5 | TRBV9 | few | -
TGTGCCAGCAGTTTCAGCTTCGCGGGCACCGGGGAGCTGTTTTTT | CASSFSFAGTGELFF | TRBJ2-2 | TRBV7-2 | many | -
TGTGCCAGCAGTTTATGGGGTGGGAGACAGGGGGGCGACGAGCAGTACTTC | CASSLWGGRQGGDEQYF | TRBJ2-7 | TRBV28 | few | TRBD1
TGCGCCAGCAGCAAGGACAGGAGCTCCTACAATGAGCAGTTCTTC | CASSKDRSSYNEQFF | TRBJ2-1 | TRBV5-1 | many | TRBD1
TGTGCCAGTGCAGGGGATCAACCTGGAAACACCATATATTTT | CASAGDQPGNTIYF | TRBJ1-3 | TRBV18 | - | -
TGTGCCACCCGTTATCCGGGAGTTCTAACAGGTGGCTACACCTTC | CATRYPGVLTGGYTF | TRBJ1-2 | TRBV25-1 | few | -
TGTGCCAGCACCGTCTCCGGAGCGGCTGACACCGGGGAGCTGTTTTTT | CASTVSGAADTGELFF | TRBJ2-2 | TRBV2 | few | -
TGCAGCGTTGAAGAAGAAACAACAGGTGGCTACACCTTC | CSVEEETTGGYTF | TRBJ1-2 | TRBV29-1 | - | -
TGTGCCAGCAGCTTAAGGCTAGCGGGTACGAAAGAGACCCAGTACTTC | CASSLRLAGTKETQYF | TRBJ2-5 | TRBV7-2 | many | TRBD2
TGTGCCAGTACCGGGACAGCCACCTACGAGCAGTACTTC | CASTGTATYEQYF | TRBJ2-7 | TRBV19 | few | TRBD1
TGCGCCAGCAGCTGGGGGGGACCCTCGAACACCGGGGAGCTGTTTTTT | CASSWGGPSNTGELFF | TRBJ2-2 | TRBV5-1 | many | TRBD2
TGTGCCAGTAGTCGCTACCACCCCGGGGAGCTGTTTTTT | CASSRYHPGELFF | TRBJ2-2 | TRBV19 | few | -
TGTGCCAGCAGCTTGGGTCCCTACTACGGCAATCAGCCCCAGCATTTT | CASSLGPYYGNQPQHF | TRBJ1-5 | TRBV5-5 | - | -
TGCAGCGTTACCTCAGGGGACCATGAAAAACTGTTTTTT | CSVTSGDHEKLFF | TRBJ1-4 | TRBV29-1 | few | -
TGTGCCAGCAGCTCACAGGGGACGGGCGGGGAGCTGTTTTTT | CASSSQGTGGELFF | TRBJ2-2 | TRBV7-6 | - | TRBD1
TGTGCCAGCAGCCGTGGAGTCGGCCTCCAAGAGACCCAGTACTTC | CASSRGVGLQETQYF | TRBJ2-5 | TRBV9 | - | -
TGTGCCAGCAGCGTAGACCCTTCACAGGGGTCTCAAAACAATTCACCCCTCCACTTT | CASSVDPSQGSQNNSPLHF | TRBJ1-6 | TRBV9 | few | TRBD1
TGCGCCAGCAGTCCCCCGAGACAGGGGGTTTCGAATGGCTACACCTTC | CASSPPRQGVSNGYTF | TRBJ1-2 | TRBV4-1 | many | TRBD1
TGTGCCAGCAGCGCTCCGGACAGATCCCCCTACGAGCAGTACTTC | CASSAPDRSPYEQYF | TRBJ2-7 | TRBV5-4 | - | -
TGCAGTGCGGCAGGGTTTTTGAACACTGAAGCTTTCTTT | CSAAGFLNTEAFF | TRBJ1-1 | TRBV20-1 | few | -
TGCGCCAGCAGTCAAGAGGGACAGTCCTACAATGAGCAGTTCTTC | CASSQEGQSYNEQFF | TRBJ2-1 | TRBV5-1 | few | TRBD1
TGTGCCTGGAGTGTACCGCCAGATACGCAGTATTTT | CAWSVPPDTQYF | TRBJ2-3 | TRBV30 | many | -
TGCGCCAGCAGCTTGAGGCCGACAGGGGAAGATACGCAGTATTTT | CASSLRPTGEDTQYF | TRBJ2-3 | TRBV5-1 | many | TRBD1